These 21 T cell receptor beta chains were all obtained from the same sample, sequenced in a study of early T cells in non-severe SARS-CoV-2 infection. TCRdb fed the 5' RACE reads into MiXCR, producing one record per CDR3 protein. Of some 82,000 distinct CDR3 sequences listed, about 6.5% were seen once; the top ten hold under 10%. Material for sequencing was whole blood. The receptors stem from an adult who was a healthcare worker with PCR-confirmed SARS-CoV-2 infection or an uninfected control (not recorded which).

This clonotype has a handful of counts. CDR3 nucleotides: TGTGCCAGCAGTTACCGGGGGTCGACTAATGAAAAACTGTTTTTT. It yields the protein CASSYRGSTNEKLFF. The chain uses TRBV6-5 and TRBJ1-4; tentative D call: TRBD1 (5 bases). Trimming cost V 2 bases and J 2 bases, with 9 bases left between them. Per the germline V gene, CDR1 is MNHEY and CDR2 is SVGAGI. The CDR3 runs 15 residues.

The rearrangement links TRBV5-1 to TRBJ2-2; D is unclear. Trimming cost V 4 bases and J 5 bases, with 9 bases left between them. The CDR3 totals 13 residues. Germline values: CDR1 SGHRS, CDR2 YFSETQ. CDR3 bases: TGCGCCAGCAGCGTAGGCAATACCGGGGAGCTGTTTTTT. Encoded protein: CASSVGNTGELFF.

This clonotype was recorded a few times. V usage is TRBV6-5 and J usage is TRBJ1-2; D is perhaps TRBD1 (5 bases). Germline V gene sequence: CDR1 MNHEY, CDR2 SVGAGI. The CDR3 runs to 15 residues. V lost 6 bases, J lost 7 bases, and 21 bases lay in between. CDR3 DNA sequence: TGTGCCAGCAGCCTTGGGACTTTCCCCCGCTCTGGCTACACCTTC. It specifies CASSLGTFPRSGYTF.

This clonotype has only a few counts. J is TRBJ2-7 and V is TRBV29-1, with D perhaps TRBD2 (6 bases). Between the trimmed V and J ends, which lost 1 base and 0 bases, there was a span of 7 bases. CDR3 length: 13 amino acids. Germline-derived CDR1 and CDR2 are SQVTM and ANQGSEA. The CDR3 DNA is TGCAGCGTTGAAGTCGGGAGCTCCTACGAGCAGTACTTC. Amino acid sequence: CSVEVGSSYEQYF.

This clonotype occurred many times. V is TRBV6-6 and J is TRBJ2-2; D may be TRBD1 (6 bases). The germline V gene encodes CDR1 MNHNY and CDR2 SVGAGI (reference sequence). The length of the CDR3 is 18 residues. V shed 1 base and J shed 0 bases, with 15 bases lying between them. The CDR3 DNA follows: TGTGCCAGCAGTTACTTATCCCGGACAGCCACGAACACCGGGGAGCTGTTTTTT. Residues: CASSYLSRTATNTGELFF.

Ten or more counts support this clonotype. The chain has TRBV10-3 and TRBJ2-7; 8 bases fit TRBD1. The CDR3 runs to 16 residues. The V gene end was trimmed by 2 bases and the J gene end by 1 base; junction bases not matched to a gene: 7. Germline CDR1 ENHRY, CDR2 SYGVKD. Here the CDR3 reads CAISEPGQGISYEQYF. For the CDR3, the DNA is TGTGCCATCAGTGAGCCCGGACAGGGTATATCCTACGAGCAGTACTTC.

This clonotype has only a few counts. V usage is TRBV4-1 and J usage is TRBJ2-2, with TRBD2 matching over 10 bases. V lost 4 bases to trimming and J lost 0 bases; unmatched junction nucleotides: 14. CDR1 is MGHRA, CDR2 YSYEKL, per germline. CDR3 length: 20 amino acids. This chain's CDR3 is CASSLHVLAGGTANTGELFF. Written as DNA, the CDR3 is TGCGCCAGCAGCCTCCACGTCTTAGCGGGAGGTACCGCGAACACCGGGGAGCTGTTTTTT.

J is TRBJ1-5 and V is TRBV9; D might be TRBD1 (5 bases). V lost 0 bases, J lost 5 bases, and 12 bases lay in between. This CDR3 has 15 amino acids. CDR1 is SGDLS and CDR2 is YYNGEE in the germline V gene. CDR3 region: CASSVVARGDQPQHF. In nucleotides, the CDR3 is TGTGCCAGCAGCGTAGTAGCTCGGGGCGATCAGCCCCAGCATTTT.

This clonotype was counted ten times or more. Here the CDR3 DNA reads TGTGCCAGCAGTGACGGAGGTAACACTGAAGCTTTCTTT. This codes for CASSDGGNTEAFF. The genes are TRBV7-8 and TRBJ1-1; the D is unclear. Germline assignment: CDR1 SGHVS and CDR2 FQNEAQ. Deletions cut 6 bases from V and 2 bases from J, with 10 bases between. This CDR3 region has 13 residues.

V and J are TRBV20-1 and TRBJ2-1, with 7 bases that match TRBD1. V lost 1 base and J lost 6; bases outside the gene matches: 0. CDR1 and CDR2 (germline): DFQATT, SNEGSKA (reference sequence). CDR3 length: 12 residues. The CDR3 region is CSARAGGNEQFF. CDR3 nucleotide sequence: TGCAGTGCTAGAGCAGGGGGCAATGAGCAGTTCTTC.

This clonotype was counted many times. This chain uses TRBV13 with TRBJ2-3; D uncertain. Deletions cut 6 bases from V and 4 bases from J, with 35 bases between. The germline gives CDR1 PRHDT, CDR2 FYEKMQ (reference sequence). The CDR3 runs 21 residues. CDR3 amino acids: CASSVVRADVDRRLLSDTQYF. Here the CDR3 DNA reads TGTGCCAGCAGTGTTGTTCGTGCGGACGTGGATCGTAGATTACTATCAGATACGCAGTATTTT.

Many counts were recorded for this clonotype. The CDR3 DNA reads TGTGCCAGCGGCCCCCAGGGGTATAATTCACCCCTCCACTTT. Its protein is CASGPQGYNSPLHF. The chain joins TRBV28 to TRBJ1-6, with a tentative D call TRBD1 (6 bases). Germline V gives CDR1 MDHEN, CDR2 SYDVKM. The CDR3 has 14 residues. V shed 8 bases and J shed 4 bases, with 12 bases lying between them. Based on the CDR3 plus reference TRBV28 and TRBJ1-6, the full variable domain is DVKVTQSSRYLVKRTGEKVFLECVQDMDHENMFWYRQDPGLGLRLIYFSYDVKMKEKGDIPEGYSVSREKKERFSLILESASTNQTSMYLCASGPQGYNSPLHFGNGTRLTVT.

The rearrangement links TRBV7-2 to TRBJ2-3; D possibly matches TRBD1 or TRBD2 (6 bases each). The CDR3 contains 13 residues. Germline V gene sequence: CDR1 SGHTA, CDR2 FQGNSA. Trimming took 4 bases from V and 11 from J, leaving 16 bases between them. The CDR3 DNA is TGTGCCAGCAGCTACAAAGGAGAGGGGGGGCAGTATTTT. Translating it yields CASSYKGEGGQYF. The entire variable domain, with the rest obtained from reference TRBV7-2 and TRBJ2-3, is as follows: GAGVSQSPSNKVTEKGKDVELRCDPISGHTALYWYRQSLGQGLEFLIYFQGNSAPDKSGLPSDRFSAERTGGSVSTLTIQRTQQEDSAVYLCASSYKGEGGQYFGPGTRLTVL.

Ten or more counts support this clonotype. The chain couples TRBV6-6 to TRBJ1-5, with D tentatively TRBD1 (5 bases). The CDR3 extends over 12 amino acids. Trimming pared 8 bases from V and 5 bases from J, leaving 10 bases between. The V gene's germline CDR1 is MNHNY and CDR2 SVGAGI (reference sequence). The CDR3 DNA sequence: TGTGCCAGCGGAAGGGGCCATCAGCCCCAGCATTTT. This encodes CASGRGHQPQHF.

The chain combines TRBV7-2 with TRBJ2-1; tentatively, D is TRBD2 (6 bases). V was pared by 1 base and J by 5 bases, with 9 bases between. The CDR3 extends over 14 amino acids. CDR1 and CDR2 from the germline V gene are SGHTA and FQGNSA. CDR3 in DNA: TGTGCCAGCAGCTTAGTGGGGGGAGACAATGAGCAGTTCTTC. This codes for CASSLVGGDNEQFF.

This clonotype was observed many times. The rearrangement joins TRBV28 to TRBJ1-1; D ambiguous. Looked up from germline, CDR1 is MDHEN and CDR2 is SYDVKM. Between the trimmed V and J ends, which lost 6 bases and 5 bases, there was a span of 4 bases. There are 10 residues in the CDR3. CDR3 residues: CASRRTEAFF. As DNA, the CDR3 is TGTGCCAGCAGGAGGACTGAAGCTTTCTTT.

This clonotype has a handful of counts. This chain connects TRBV11-2 to TRBJ2-7; D remains unclear. Germline CDR1 and CDR2: SGHAT and FQNNGV. The CDR3 consists of 13 residues. V was pared by 3 bases and J by 2 bases, with 8 bases between. CDR3 sequence: CASSFSSAYEQYF. CDR3 nucleotides: TGTGCCAGCAGCTTCAGTTCAGCCTACGAGCAGTACTTC.

The CDR3 here is CASSIGLAGGRTGELFF. DNA of the CDR3: TGTGCCAGTAGTATCGGTCTAGCGGGAGGCAGAACCGGGGAGCTGTTTTTT. The chain joins TRBV19 to TRBJ2-2; 11 bases map to TRBD2. With 3 bases clipped from V and 5 bases from J, the junction kept 8 bases outside the gene matches. Germline lookup yields CDR1 LNHDA and CDR2 SQIVND (reference sequence). The CDR3 extends over 17 amino acids.

In its sample, this clonotype was seen many times. The gene calls are TRBV6-2 or TRBV6-3 and TRBJ2-5, with 10 positions matching TRBD2. With 6 bases clipped from V and 5 bases from J, the junction kept 9 bases outside the gene matches. The CDR3 contains 15 residues. Germline loops: CDR1 MNHEY, CDR2 SVGEGT. CDR3 DNA: TGTGCCAGCAGCCAAGCTAGCGGGAGCGGGGAGACCCAGTACTTC. Its translation: CASSQASGSGETQYF.

This clonotype was recorded many times. This chain uses TRBV5-1 with TRBJ1-1; D is uncertain. Germline CDR1 is SGHRS and CDR2 is YFSETQ. V shed 5 bases and J shed 7 bases, with 9 bases lying between them. This CDR3 region has 11 residues. The CDR3 DNA reads TGCGCCAGCAGTCGGTCGGGTGAAGCTTTCTTT. Translation gives CASSRSGEAFF.

In its sample, this clonotype was seen many times. This chain links TRBV7-8 with TRBJ2-7, with D possibly TRBD2 on 6 matching bases. Germline CDR1 is SGHVS and CDR2 is FQNEAQ. The CDR3 runs to 14 residues. With 0 bases removed from V and 5 bases from J, the gap between germline ends came to 11 bases. CDR3 amino acids: CASSLAGRGDEQYF. CDR3 nucleotides: TGTGCCAGCAGCTTAGCCGGGAGAGGGGACGAGCAGTACTTC. The entire variable domain, with the rest obtained from reference TRBV7-8 and TRBJ2-7, is as follows: GAGVSQSPRYKVAKRGQDVALRCDPISGHVSLFWYQQALGQGPEFLTYFQNEAQLDKSGLPSDRFFAERPEGSVSTLKIQRTQQEDSAVYLCASSLAGRGDEQYFGPGTRLTVT.